The present T cell receptor beta chain was sequenced within a study of tumor-infiltrating lymphocytes in localized non-small cell lung cancer. At the level of the study: Patients included smokers and never-smokers with various histologies, some sampled after neoadjuvant chemotherapy.

Germline CDR1 and CDR2: MDHEN and SYDVKM. The CDR3 runs to 15 residues. Trimming took off 4 bases at V and 5 bases at J, with 14 bases between the two ends. Clones were sequenced by immunoSEQ multiplex PCR, and TCRdb holds only the in-frame ones, with some missing. The sample yields under 8,500 clones, 55% to 85% seen once. The table lists this clone with a count of one. The chain joins TRBV28 to TRBJ1-4, with D unclear. This clonotype was obtained from a human donor with non-small cell lung cancer. What was sequenced was lung tumor tissue. CDR3 amino acids: CASSSRPGINEKLFF. CDR3 coding DNA: TGTGCCAGCAGTTCCCGCCCCGGAATAAATGAAAAACTGTTTTTT.